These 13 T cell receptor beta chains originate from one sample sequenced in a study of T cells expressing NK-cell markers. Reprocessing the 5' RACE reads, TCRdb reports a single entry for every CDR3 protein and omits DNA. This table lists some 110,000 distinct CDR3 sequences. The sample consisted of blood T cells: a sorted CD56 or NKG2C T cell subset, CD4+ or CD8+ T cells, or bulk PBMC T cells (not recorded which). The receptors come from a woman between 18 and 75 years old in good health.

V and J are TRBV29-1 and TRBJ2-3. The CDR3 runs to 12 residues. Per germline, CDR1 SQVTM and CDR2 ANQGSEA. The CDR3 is CSVGTDTDTQYF.

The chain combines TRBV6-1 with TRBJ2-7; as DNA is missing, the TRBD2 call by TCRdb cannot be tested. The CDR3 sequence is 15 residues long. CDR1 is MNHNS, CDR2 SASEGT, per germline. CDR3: CASGDLAGGTYEQYF.

CDR3 sequence reads: CASSPTELGYNEQFF. The V gene is TRBV4-2, the J gene TRBJ2-1. CDR1 is LGHNA, CDR2 YNFKEQ, per germline. The CDR3 has 15 amino acids.

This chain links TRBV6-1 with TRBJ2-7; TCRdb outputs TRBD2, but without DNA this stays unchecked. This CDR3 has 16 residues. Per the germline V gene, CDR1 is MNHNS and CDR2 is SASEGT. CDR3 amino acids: CASSEAVSSGAYEQYF.

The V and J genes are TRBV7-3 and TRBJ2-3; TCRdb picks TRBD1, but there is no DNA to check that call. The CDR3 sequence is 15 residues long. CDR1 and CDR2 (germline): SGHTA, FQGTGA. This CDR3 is CASTEYGLPTDTQYF. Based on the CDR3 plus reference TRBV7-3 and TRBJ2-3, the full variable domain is GAGVSQTPSNKVTEKGKYVELRCDPISGHTALYWYRQSLGQGPEFLIYFQGTGAADDSGLPNDRFFAVRPEGSVSTLKIQRTERGDSAVYLCASTEYGLPTDTQYFGPGTRLTVL.

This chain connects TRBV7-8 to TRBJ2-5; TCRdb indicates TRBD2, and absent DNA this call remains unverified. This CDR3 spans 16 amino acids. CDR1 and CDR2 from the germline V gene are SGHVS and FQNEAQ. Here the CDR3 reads CASSLGATSAEETQYF.

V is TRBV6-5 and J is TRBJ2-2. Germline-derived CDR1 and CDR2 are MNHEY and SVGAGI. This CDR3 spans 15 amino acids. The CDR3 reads CASSYSRGDTGELFF.

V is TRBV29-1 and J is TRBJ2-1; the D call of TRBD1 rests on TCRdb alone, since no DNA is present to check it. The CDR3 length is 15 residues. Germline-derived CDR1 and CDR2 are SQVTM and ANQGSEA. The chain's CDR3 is CSVTGVTSSYNEQFF.

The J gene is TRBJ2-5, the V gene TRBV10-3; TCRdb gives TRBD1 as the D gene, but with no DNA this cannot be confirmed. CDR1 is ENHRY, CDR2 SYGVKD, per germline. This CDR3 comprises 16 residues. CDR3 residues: CAISASPGTGKETQYF.

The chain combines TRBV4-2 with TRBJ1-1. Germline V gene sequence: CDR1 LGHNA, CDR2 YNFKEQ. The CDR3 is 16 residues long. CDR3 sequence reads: CASSQDMGIGGTEAFF.

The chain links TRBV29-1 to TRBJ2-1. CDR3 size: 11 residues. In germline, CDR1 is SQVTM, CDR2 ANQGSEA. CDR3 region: CSVGISNEQFF.

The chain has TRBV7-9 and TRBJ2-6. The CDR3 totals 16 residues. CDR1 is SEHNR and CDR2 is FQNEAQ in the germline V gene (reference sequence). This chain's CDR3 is CASSGIDRLGANVLTF.

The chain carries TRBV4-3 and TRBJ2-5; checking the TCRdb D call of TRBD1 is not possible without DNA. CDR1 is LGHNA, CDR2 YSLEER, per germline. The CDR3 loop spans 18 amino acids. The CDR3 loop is CASSQDTPGKTFGETQYF.